Following are 17 T cell receptor beta chains from one sample sequenced in a study of CXCR3-negative and CXCR3-positive naive CD8 T cells. Their antigen targets remain unknown. It was by 5' RACE with UMI labels that the TRB cDNA libraries were prepared. TCRdb re-called the 5' RACE reads and shows each CDR3 protein once, DNA omitted. The sample totals just under 65,000 distinct CDR3 sequences; its top ten clones hold around 5%. Study outcomes and limitations: The study found more hydrophobic TRB CDR3s in CXCR3-positive naive cells than in CXCR3-negative naive cells.

Sample: naive CXCR3+ CD8+ T cells from blood. Indicated subset: CD45RO-CCR7+CD27+CD95- naive CD8+ T cells expressing CXCR3 (TNR3+). The receptors derive from a human donor in good health. Some clones in this sample may be carry-over from other donors' samples.

The CDR3 spells CASSLVGMYEQYF. The chain carries TRBV27 and TRBJ2-7. Per the germline V gene, CDR1 is MNHEY and CDR2 is SMNVEV (reference sequence). The CDR3 consists of 13 residues.

The chain uses TRBV4-1 and TRBJ1-1; without DNA, the TCRdb call of TRBD1 cannot be checked. The V gene's germline CDR1 is MGHRA and CDR2 YSYEKL. The CDR3 extends over 12 amino acids. CDR3 residues: CASSQEARGAFF.

This chain connects TRBV29-1 to TRBJ1-1. The CDR3 is 13 residues long. Germline CDR1 and CDR2: SQVTM and ANQGSEA. The CDR3 sequence: CSPISIMNTEAFF.

This chain uses TRBV28 with TRBJ2-7; TCRdb selects TRBD1, and the lack of DNA leaves this call unchecked. The CDR3 contains 14 residues. Germline V CDR1 and CDR2: MDHEN, SYDVKM. The CDR3 is CASSSLSGDYEQYF.

This rearrangement joins TRBV7-9 to TRBJ2-5; the D call from TCRdb, TRBD1, cannot be confirmed without DNA. CDR1 is SEHNR, CDR2 FQNEAQ, per germline (reference sequence). CDR3 size: 17 residues. The CDR3 protein is CASSLRGGTEEQETQYF.

The chain recombines TRBV7-9 with TRBJ2-2. In germline, CDR1 is SEHNR, CDR2 FQNEAQ (reference sequence). This CDR3 has 14 residues. This CDR3 is CASSHVSNTGELFF.

The chain couples TRBV11-2 to TRBJ1-4; TCRdb names TRBD1, which stays unverified in the absence of DNA. In germline, CDR1 is SGHAT, CDR2 FQNNGV. The length of the CDR3 is 16 residues. The CDR3: CASSPRGWSTNEKLFF.

The gene calls are TRBV4-2 and TRBJ1-3. The CDR3 length is 16 residues. From germline, CDR1 is LGHNA and CDR2 YNFKEQ. CDR3 protein: CASSQDLPDSGNTIYF.

The chain combines TRBV7-6 with TRBJ2-2. The CDR3 totals 15 residues. Looked up from germline, CDR1 is SGHVS and CDR2 is FNYEAQ. The CDR3 reads CASSFADGNTGELFF.

V is TRBV12-3 or TRBV12-4 and J is TRBJ2-5; lacking DNA, the TRBD1 call made by TCRdb goes unchecked. CDR3 length equals 17 residues. CDR3 region: CASSFVGQGEIAETQYF.

The chain has TRBV6-6 and TRBJ2-7; TCRdb lists TRBD1, though no DNA is available to test this call. The V gene's germline CDR1 is MNHNY and CDR2 SVGAGI (reference sequence). The CDR3 consists of 15 residues. This CDR3 is CASSYSTGISYEQYF.

The V call is TRBV28, the J call TRBJ2-1; TCRdb proposes TRBD2, but this gene call is untestable without DNA. CDR1 is MDHEN, CDR2 SYDVKM, per germline. The CDR3 loop spans 15 amino acids. CDR3 region: CASSFRDFSYNEQFF.

The genes are TRBV4-1 and TRBJ2-2. CDR1 and CDR2 from the germline V gene are MGHRA and YSYEKL. This CDR3 is built from 16 residues. CDR3 sequence: CASRESWVSDTGELFF.

The gene calls are TRBV7-9 and TRBJ1-1; without DNA, the TCRdb call of TRBD1 cannot be checked. Germline assignment: CDR1 SEHNR and CDR2 FQNEAQ (reference sequence). This CDR3 spans 13 amino acids. The CDR3 here is CAVGSPKGTEAFF.

This chain's CDR3 is CAATPPGEARELFF. The V and J genes are TRBV7-9 and TRBJ2-2; no DNA is available, so the TRBD2 call from TCRdb remains unchecked. Germline lookup yields CDR1 SEHNR and CDR2 FQNEAQ (reference sequence). This CDR3 is 14 amino acids long.

This chain uses TRBV29-1 with TRBJ2-1; TCRdb names TRBD1, which stays unverified in the absence of DNA. Germline V gene sequence: CDR1 SQVTM, CDR2 ANQGSEA. This CDR3 region has 12 residues. The CDR3 spells CSVGTGANEQFF.

The chain carries TRBV5-1 and TRBJ2-7; TCRdb indicates TRBD1, and absent DNA this call remains unverified. Germline CDR1 reads SGHRS; CDR2 reads YFSETQ. The CDR3 is made up of 14 amino acids. CDR3 amino acids: CASSFGQGPGEQYF.